Listed below are T cell receptor beta chains from one sample, sequenced in a study of OX40 agonist ivuxolimab in advanced cancers. The assay was immunoSEQ multiplex PCR, and TCRdb's table has in-frame clones only and misses some. The repertoire holds 75,000 to 95,000 clones, with 85% as singletons. This material consisted of CD4+ or CD8+ T cells sorted from blood, taken in a trial of the OX40 agonist ivuxolimab. These receptors came from an adult with an advanced solid tumor such as melanoma, head and neck, liver or kidney cancer. The CDR3 runs from the conserved cysteine through the conserved F or W. A D gene is named only where the DNA matches it firmly. Some rows have no size entry. The others give once, few or many, or a class for an expanded clone.

v_gene	d_gene	abundance	j_gene	CDR3aa	CDR3nt
TRBV7-9	NA	once	TRBJ1-5	CASSLVQNDQGSNQPQHF	TGTGCCAGCAGCTTAGTACAAAACGACCAGGGGAGCAATCAGCCCCAGCATTTT
TRBV18	NA	NA	TRBJ2-5	CASSPPVGNQETQYF	TGTGCCAGCTCACCACCGGTGGGGAACCAAGAGACCCAGTACTTC
TRBV18	NA	NA	TRBJ1-2	CASSPGAGVTYGYTF	TGTGCCAGCTCACCAGGGGCAGGGGTGACGTATGGCTACACCTTC
TRBV19	NA	NA	TRBJ1-2	CASGGANYGYTF	TGTGCCAGCGGGGGGGCTAACTATGGCTACACCTTC
TRBV5-1	NA	NA	TRBJ2-1	CASSLTLGSSSYNEQFF	TGCGCCAGCAGCTTGACCCTTGGATCGAGCTCCTACAATGAGCAGTTCTTC
TRBV6-5	NA	NA	TRBJ2-7	CASRPTRGRSYEQYF	TGTGCCAGCAGACCCACCAGGGGTAGGTCCTACGAGCAGTACTTC
TRBV4-3	NA	NA	TRBJ1-2	CASSQGLNRDYGYTF	TGCGCCAGCAGCCAAGGTCTTAACAGAGACTATGGCTACACCTTC
TRBV19	TRBD2	NA	TRBJ2-1	CASSMGTSGSNEQFF	TGTGCCAGTAGTATGGGGACTAGCGGGAGCAATGAGCAGTTCTTC
TRBV30	NA	NA	TRBJ1-1	CAWSTGHSEAFF	TGTGCCTGGAGTACAGGACATTCTGAAGCTTTCTTT
TRBV12-5	TRBD1	NA	TRBJ2-2	CASGPPWAGGTGELFF	TGTGCTAGTGGTCCCCCTTGGGCAGGGGGCACCGGGGAGCTGTTTTTT
TRBV30	NA	NA	TRBJ2-7	CAWSGLGWIF	TGTGCCTGGAGCGGCCTCGGGTGGATCTTC
TRBV18	NA	NA	TRBJ1-2	CASSPSMDYGYTF	TGTGCCAGCTCACCATCCATGGACTATGGCTACACCTTC
TRBV7-3	NA	NA	TRBJ2-2	CASSPGAANTGELFF	TGTGCCAGCAGCCCCGGCGCGGCGAACACCGGGGAGCTGTTTTTT
TRBV6-5	NA	NA	TRBJ1-4	CASSYGGGRVEKLFF	TGTGCCAGCAGTTATGGTGGGGGCCGGGTTGAAAAACTGTTTTTT
TRBV19	TRBD2	NA	TRBJ2-3	CASSMETSGPSTDTQYF	TGTGCCAGTAGTATGGAGACTAGCGGCCCTAGCACAGATACGCAGTATTTT
TRBV4-1	TRBD2	NA	TRBJ2-4	CASSHPRDYNQGKNIQYF	TGCGCCAGCAGCCACCCCAGGGACTACAACCAGGGCAAAAACATTCAGTACTTC
TRBV12-5	TRBD1	NA	TRBJ2-7	CASGLGTGGFYEQYF	TGTGCTAGTGGGCTCGGGACAGGGGGGTTCTACGAGCAGTACTTC
TRBV5-4	TRBD1	NA	TRBJ1-2	CASSLSTGGSYGYTF	TGTGCCAGCAGCTTGTCTACAGGGGGTAGCTATGGCTACACCTTC
TRBV5-1	NA	NA	TRBJ2-1	CASSLVGSPEQFF	TGCGCCAGCAGCTTGGTCGGTTCTCCTGAGCAGTTCTTC
TRBV7-2	NA	NA	TRBJ2-3	CASSLRDGRMGQYF	TGTGCCAGCAGCCTCCGGGACGGCCGCATGGGGCAGTATTTT
TRBV9	NA	NA	TRBJ2-1	CASSTKGGLDWQTYNEQFF	TGTGCCAGCAGCACCAAGGGGGGGTTGGACTGGCAGACCTACAATGAGCAGTTCTTC
TRBV5-4	TRBD2	NA	TRBJ2-3	CASSLGGGITDTQYF	TGTGCCAGCAGCTTAGGCGGGGGAATCACAGATACGCAGTATTTT
TRBV6-5	NA	NA	TRBJ1-5	CASQGREGQPQHF	TGTGCCAGCCAGGGTCGCGAAGGTCAGCCCCAGCATTTT
TRBV11-2	NA	NA	TRBJ2-3	CASSPTQGRATDTQYF	TGTGCCAGCAGCCCTACCCAAGGACGAGCCACAGATACGCAGTATTTT
TRBV6-1	NA	NA	TRBJ1-3	CASSENLGNTIYF	TGTGCCAGCAGTGAAAACTTAGGAAACACCATATATTTT
TRBV7-3	NA	NA	TRBJ2-2	CASSSSIANTGELFF	TGTGCCAGCAGCTCTTCCATCGCGAACACCGGGGAGCTGTTTTTT
TRBV7-2	NA	NA	TRBJ2-3	CASSSLGQLTDTQYF	TGTGCCAGCAGCTCTCTCGGACAGCTCACAGATACGCAGTATTTT
TRBV7-6	NA	NA	TRBJ2-5	CASSLGFGGESETQYF	TGTGCCAGCAGCTTAGGGTTTGGGGGCGAGTCGGAGACCCAGTACTTC
TRBV30	TRBD1	NA	TRBJ1-5	CAWRGQSNQPQHF	TGTGCCTGGAGGGGACAGAGCAATCAGCCCCAGCATTTT
TRBV5-1	TRBD2	NA	TRBJ2-7	CASSLTSASYEQYF	TGCGCCAGCAGCTTAACTAGCGCCTCCTACGAGCAGTACTTC
TRBV7-2	NA	NA	TRBJ2-1	CASSLEVGNKFF	TGTGCCAGCAGCTTAGAGGTAGGAAATAAGTTCTTC
TRBV6-5	NA	NA	TRBJ1-1	CASRGGEAEAFF	TGTGCCAGCAGGGGGGGGGAAGCTGAAGCTTTCTTT
TRBV27	NA	NA	TRBJ2-3	CASSLRPSPTDTQYF	TGTGCCAGCAGTTTACGGCCTAGCCCCACAGATACGCAGTATTTT
TRBV4-3	NA	once	TRBJ1-1	CASSQGVEAFF	TGCGCCAGCAGCCAAGGCGTTGAAGCTTTCTTT
TRBV4-1	TRBD2	NA	TRBJ2-3	CASSQALSGGATDTQYF	TGCGCCAGCAGCCAAGCGTTAAGCGGGGGGGCCACAGATACGCAGTATTTT
TRBV7-2	NA	NA	TRBJ1-5	CASDSQLRIRTSNQPQHF	TGTGCCAGCGACTCACAGCTTAGGATACGGACCAGCAATCAGCCCCAGCATTTT
TRBV4-2	NA	once	TRBJ2-6	CASSQDSAQYSGANVLTF	TGTGCCAGCAGCCAAGACTCAGCCCAATACTCTGGGGCCAACGTCCTGACTTTC
TRBV7-9	NA	NA	TRBJ2-3	CASSSLWAVTSTDTQYF	TGTGCCAGCAGCTCCCTTTGGGCAGTCACTAGCACAGATACGCAGTATTTT
TRBV7-3	NA	NA	TRBJ1-1	CASSSQTEANTEAFF	TGTGCCAGCAGCTCCCAGACAGAGGCGAACACTGAAGCTTTCTTT
TRBV7-9	NA	NA	TRBJ2-7	CASSLVIGASYF	TGTGCCAGCAGCTTAGTCATCGGGGCATCGTACTTC
TRBV7-2	NA	NA	TRBJ1-1	CASSLAHSGGPLWNTEAFF	TGTGCCAGCAGCTTAGCGCATTCGGGGGGCCCCTTATGGAACACTGAAGCTTTCTTT
TRBV19	TRBD2	NA	TRBJ2-4	CASSPRLAGPENIQYF	TGTGCCAGTAGTCCTCGACTAGCGGGCCCTGAAAACATTCAGTACTTC
TRBV5-1	NA	NA	TRBJ1-2	CASSLRGEHHYGYTF	TGCGCCAGCAGCCTAAGGGGAGAGCACCACTATGGCTACACCTTC
TRBV19	NA	NA	TRBJ1-1	CASSRQGDTEAFF	TGTGCCAGTAGTCGCCAGGGAGACACTGAAGCTTTCTTT
TRBV7-2	TRBD1	NA	TRBJ2-7	CASSFDRGQSYEQYF	TGTGCCAGCAGCTTTGACAGGGGGCAGTCCTACGAGCAGTACTTC
TRBV9	NA	NA	TRBJ2-1	CASSVGGAGYNEQFF	TGTGCCAGCAGCGTAGGCGGGGCCGGCTACAATGAGCAGTTCTTC
TRBV29-1	TRBD1	few	TRBJ1-1	CSSYRGTYTEAFF	TGCAGCTCATACAGGGGAACCTACACTGAAGCTTTCTTT
TRBV2	NA	NA	TRBJ2-1	CASMDFLQFF	TGTGCCAGCATGGACTTCCTGCAGTTCTTC
TRBV19	NA	few	TRBJ1-5	CATQGHNQPQHF	TGTGCCACCCAGGGTCACAATCAGCCCCAGCATTTT
TRBV4-3	TRBD2	NA	TRBJ2-7	CASSQALAVSYEQYF	TGCGCCAGCAGCCAGGCTCTAGCGGTTTCCTACGAGCAGTACTTC
TRBV4-2	TRBD2	NA	TRBJ2-3	CASSQDLTAGAGDTQYF	TGTGCCAGCAGCCAAGATCTTACAGCGGGGGCGGGAGATACGCAGTATTTT
TRBV5-4	NA	NA	TRBJ1-4	CASSLGGTNEKLFF	TGTGCCAGCAGCCTGGGTGGAACTAATGAAAAACTGTTTTTT
TRBV19	TRBD1	NA	TRBJ1-4	CASSGQGPFRATNEKLFF	TGTGCCAGTAGTGGACAGGGCCCGTTTAGGGCAACTAATGAAAAACTGTTTTTT
TRBV11-3	TRBD1	NA	TRBJ2-1	CASSLGGLFGQGARYNEQFF	TGTGCCAGCAGCTTAGGAGGTTTGTTCGGACAGGGGGCGCGTTACAATGAGCAGTTCTTC